The 16 T cell receptor beta chains in this list originate from one sample, sequenced in a study of tumor and adjacent non-tumor tissue in lung cancer. The library came from three nested PCR rounds adapted from ARM-PCR protocols. One entry per CDR3 protein results from TCRdb running MiXCR on the multiplex PCR reads. Of under 95,000 distinct CDR3 sequences listed, roughly 62% are singletons. No cell sorting was done before RNA was extracted from the tissue. Sequenced input: lung tumor tissue. These receptors originate from an older man with non-small cell lung cancer.

On this clonotype: An end of the junction differs from the germline gene, which may be a read error. The chain links TRBV11-3 to TRBJ2-5; no clear D gene. The CDR3 is 13 amino acids. Germline V gene data show CDR1 as SGHNT and CDR2 as YENEEA. CDR3 nucleotides: TGTGCCTGCAGTCCAGGCCTGGGAGAGACCCAGTACTTC. It codes for CACSPGLGETQYF.

Only one count was recorded for this clonotype. At one end, the junction sequence differs from germline, possibly due to a read error. This chain joins TRBV11-2 and TRBJ2-5; 8 bases agree with TRBD1. The CDR3 is made up of 17 amino acids. The germline CDR1 and CDR2 sequences are SGHAT and FQNNGV. CDR3 sequence reads: CVSSSRGQGKLQETQYF. In DNA form, the CDR3 reads TGTGTCAGCAGCTCGCGCGGACAGGGAAAGCTACAAGAGACCCAGTACTTC.

This clonotype turned up a few times. The J gene is TRBJ2-5, the V gene TRBV5-5, with 9 bases identical to TRBD2. Germline values: CDR1 SGHKS, CDR2 YYEKEE (reference sequence). The CDR3 covers 16 residues. V shed 6 bases and J 1 base; nucleotides not matched to a gene: 10. DNA for the CDR3: TGTGCCAGCATCTCGCGGCCTAGCGGGGCCCAAGAGACCCAGTACTTC. Protein sequence: CASISRPSGAQETQYF.

In regard to this clonotype: One end of the junction varies from germline; a read error may be responsible. The chain is built from TRBV11-2 and TRBJ2-1; a possible D gene is TRBD1 (5 bases). The CDR3 has 12 amino acids. CDR1 is SGHAT and CDR2 is FQNNGV in the germline V gene. DNA for the CDR3: TGTGTCAGCAGGGCAGGTAGTATCGAGCAGTTATTC. Its translation: CVSRAGSIEQLF.

This clonotype was seen a few times. The chain has TRBV11-2 and TRBJ2-7; 7 nucleotides agree with TRBD1. CDR3 size: 15 residues. Germline V gives CDR1 SGHAT, CDR2 FQNNGV. CDR3 residues: CTGSLEGQGAYEQYF. The CDR3 DNA is TGTACCGGCAGCTTAGAGGGGCAGGGGGCCTACGAGCAGTACTTC.

The sample holds many counts of this clonotype. V and J are TRBV29-1 and TRBJ2-2; D gene ambiguous. The germline V gene has CDR1 SQVTM and CDR2 ANQGSEA. V lost 7 bases and J 4 bases, leaving 13 bases between the germline ends. This CDR3 comprises 13 residues. CDR3 in amino acids: CSASLARTGELFF. The CDR3 DNA follows: TGCAGCGCTTCCTTAGCTCGCACCGGGGAGCTGTTTTTT.

The V call is TRBV11-2, the J call TRBJ2-7; the D gene could be TRBD1 or TRBD2 (5 bases each). Germline-derived CDR1 and CDR2 are SGHAT and FQNNGV. Trimming cost V 10 bases and J 6 bases, with 19 bases left between them. CDR3 length: 13 amino acids. The DNA of the CDR3 is TGTGCCAACAGTCATCTCCACGGGGCCGAGCAGTACTTC. Its translation is CANSHLHGAEQYF.

This clonotype was counted only a few times. A much larger clone differs from this one at a single base, so this may be a read error. The genes are TRBV6-6 and TRBJ2-1; possible D gene TRBD1, 6 bases. This CDR3 region has 14 residues. The V and J ends lost 6 bases and 2 bases respectively, with 11 bases between them. Germline V gene data show CDR1 as MNHNY and CDR2 as SVGAGI (reference sequence). The CDR3 sequence is CASRSGDTYNEQFF. DNA of the CDR3: TGTGCCAGCAGATCAGGGGATACCTACAATGAGCAGTTCTTC.

This clonotype was observed many times. The rearrangement links TRBV29-1 to TRBJ2-5; perhaps TRBD2 as D (6 bases). Between the trimmed V and J ends, which lost 2 bases and 4 bases, there was a span of 14 bases. Germline CDR1 SQVTM, CDR2 ANQGSEA. The CDR3 spans 14 residues. The CDR3 is CSVEPPDGRETQYF. CDR3 coding DNA: TGCAGCGTTGAACCCCCCGACGGGAGAGAGACCCAGTACTTC. Filled out from reference TRBV29-1 and TRBJ2-5, the complete variable domain reads SAVISQKPSRDICQRGTSLTIQCQVDSQVTMMFWYRQQPGQSLTLIATANQGSEATYESGFVIDKFPISRPNLTFSTLTVSNMSPEDSSIYLCSVEPPDGRETQYFGPGTRLLVL.

Regarding this clonotype: This may be a read error, as it is one base from a much larger clone. This chain joins TRBV6-5 and TRBJ1-1; tentatively, D is TRBD1 (5 bases). The CDR3 has 13 amino acids. From germline, CDR1 is MNHEY and CDR2 SVGAGI. In DNA form, the CDR3 reads TGTGCCTGCAGTTACAGGCTGAACACTGAAGCTTTCTTT. It is translated as CACSYRLNTEAFF.

Note on this clonotype: No conserved phenylalanine or tryptophan is present at the end of the CDR3, so a read error is the likely explanation. The DNA is left out, because the CDR3 cannot be placed on it with certainty; the CDR3 is given as TCRdb lists it. The chain links TRBV4-1 to TRBJ2-5. Ends included, the CDR3 has 12 residues. Looked up from germline, CDR1 is MGHRA and CDR2 is YSYEKL. This chain's CDR3 is CASSQDRETHYY.

CDR3 sequence: CASSSGWGQGLLTDTQYF. The CDR3, as DNA: TGCGCCAGCAGCTCGGGCTGGGGACAGGGACTCCTCACAGATACGCAGTATTTT. This chain uses TRBV5-1 with TRBJ2-3; 9 nucleotides agree with TRBD1. CDR1 SGHRS and CDR2 YFSETQ come from the germline V gene. The CDR3 loop spans 18 amino acids. The ends lost 3 bases at V and 2 bases at J; junction bases unmatched: 13.

The V gene is TRBV12-3 or TRBV12-4, the J gene TRBJ2-4; no definite D call. Trimming removed 9 bases at V and 8 bases at J, with 20 bases between. The CDR3 contains 14 residues. The CDR3 loop is CASSPKDRAYIQYF. In DNA form, the CDR3 reads TGTGCCAGTAGCCCCAAGGATAGGGCTTACATTCAGTACTTC.

Only a few counts were recorded for this clonotype. J is TRBJ2-2 and V is TRBV5-1; 7 nucleotides agree with TRBD1. This CDR3 has 19 amino acids. V trimming: 4 bases; J trimming: 0 bases; junction bases outside the gene matches: 15. Per the germline V gene, CDR1 is SGHRS and CDR2 is YFSETQ. CDR3 nucleotides: TGCGCCAGCAGCACAGGGGTAGTGGCGGTCCGCGCGAACACCGGGGAGCTGTTTTTT. It specifies CASSTGVVAVRANTGELFF.

This clonotype has a handful of counts. A read error may explain this, as a much larger clone is one base away. The chain uses TRBV4-2 and TRBJ2-1, with 14 nucleotides matching TRBD2. CDR3 length: 17 residues. Germline V gives CDR1 LGHNA, CDR2 YNFKEQ. J gave up 9 bases and V 0 bases, and 7 bases lay outside the gene matches. The CDR3 nucleotides are TGTGCCAGCAGCCAAGATGGGACTAGCGGGGGATTCATTGAGCAGTTCTTC. This translates into CASSQDGTSGGFIEQFF.

This clonotype came up many times. The genes are TRBV29-1 and TRBJ2-1, with TRBD2 identical over 8 bases. The CDR3 has 13 residues. The germline CDR1 and CDR2 sequences are SQVTM and ANQGSEA. After removal of 3 bases from V and 10 bases from J, the junction contained 8 bases not matched to a gene. The CDR3 DNA reads as TGCAGCGTTGAGCCGGGAGGGCCGGGCGAGCAGTTCTTC. The encoded protein is CSVEPGGPGEQFF.